A single sample gave rise to the 31 T cell receptor beta chains below, sequenced in a study of blood T cell repertoires in COVID-19 (dated by TCRdb to 2018 to 2021). The receptor library was made with the immunoSEQ multiplex PCR assay. TCRdb's version of the immuneACCESS table is confined to in-frame rearrangements and falls short of the full clone set. An unresolved V gene accounts for under half of the shortfall where checked; the remainder is of unknown origin. The sample table holds approximately 360,000 clones, of which more than 75% were seen once. The leading ten clones occupy roughly 2% of the sample. The material sequenced was PBMCs or T cells enriched from blood (not recorded which). The source of these receptors is a man aged 35-49 years in a cohort exposed to, infected with or recovered from COVID-19 (not recorded which).

This rearrangement joins TRBV19 to TRBJ2-7; TRBD2 matches at 9 bases. Germline V gene sequence: CDR1 LNHDA, CDR2 SQIVND (reference sequence). V gave up 0 bases and J gave up 2 bases; unmatched junction bases: 5. This CDR3 has 16 residues. This chain's CDR3 is CASSIDRIAGAYEQYF. In DNA, the CDR3 is TGTGCCAGTAGTATAGATCGAATAGCGGGAGCCTACGAGCAGTACTTC.

The chain couples TRBV19 to TRBJ2-3, with D perhaps TRBD2 (6 bases). Germline V gene data show CDR1 as LNHDA and CDR2 as SQIVND (reference sequence). This CDR3 is built from 15 residues. Trimming pared 3 bases from V and 0 bases from J, leaving 10 bases between. The CDR3 sequence is CASSMGRGSTDTQYF. The DNA for the CDR3 is TGTGCCAGTAGTATGGGCCGGGGGAGCACAGATACGCAGTATTTT.

The genes are TRBV7-7 and TRBJ2-2; 13 bases map to TRBD2. Trimming cost V 4 bases and J 1 base; bases outside gene matches: 3. Germline-derived CDR1 and CDR2 are SSHAT and FNYEAQ (reference sequence). This CDR3 contains 17 residues. The CDR3 protein is CASSSGLAGVNTGELFF. As DNA, the CDR3 is TGTGCCAGCAGCTCCGGACTAGCGGGAGTGAACACCGGGGAGCTGTTTTTT.

The sample holds many counts of this clone. This CDR3 is CASSLDGTGHNQPQHF. The CDR3 nucleotides read TGCGCCAGCAGCTTGGATGGGACAGGGCACAATCAGCCCCAGCATTTT. This chain connects TRBV5-1 to TRBJ1-5; 9 bases are a match to TRBD1. The CDR3 consists of 16 residues. V shed 0 bases and J 3 bases; nucleotides not matched to a gene: 4. Looked up from germline, CDR1 is SGHRS and CDR2 is YFSETQ.

CDR3 amino acids: CASSPGQSLGGNTIYF. The CDR3 bases are TGTGCCAGCAGCCCGGGACAGTCTCTCGGTGGAAACACCATATATTTT. The V call is TRBV11-1, the J call TRBJ1-3, with TRBD1 matching 7 bases. V was clipped by 5 bases and J by 3 bases; unmatched bases: 10. CDR1 SGHAT and CDR2 FQDESV come from the germline V gene (reference sequence). The CDR3 has 16 residues. Full variable domain (missing parts from reference TRBV11-1 and TRBJ1-3): EAEVAQSPRYKITEKSQAVAFWCDPISGHATLYWYRQILGQGPELLVQFQDESVVDDSQLPKDRFSAERLKGVDSTLKIQPAELGDSAMYLCASSPGQSLGGNTIYFGEGSWLTVV.

The genes are TRBV7-2 and TRBJ1-5, with 7 positions matching TRBD1. The length of the CDR3 is 16 residues. J lost 2 bases, V lost 5 bases, and 9 bases had no gene match. Germline CDR1 SGHTA, CDR2 FQGNSA. The CDR3, as DNA: TGTGCCAGCAGCCGCATGGGCAGGGGGGGCAATCAGCCCCAGCATTTT. Amino acid sequence: CASSRMGRGGNQPQHF.

This sequence joins TRBV6-4 and TRBJ1-5; no clear D. This CDR3 spans 13 amino acids. Trimming cost V 4 bases and J 4 bases, with 8 bases left between them. The V gene's germline CDR1 is MRHNA and CDR2 SNTAGT. CDR3 bases: TGTGCCAGCAGTGGACGGGAAAATCAGCCCCAGCATTTT. This translates into CASSGRENQPQHF.

CDR3 sequence reads: CASSFEGGRAFF. DNA of the CDR3: TGTGCCAGCAGTTTCGAAGGGGGCCGCGCTTTCTTT. This sequence joins TRBV28 and TRBJ1-1; 7 nucleotides match TRBD1. The germline CDR1 and CDR2 sequences are MDHEN and SYDVKM. The CDR3 covers 12 residues. Losses at the gene ends were 3 bases for V and 11 bases for J; bases not matched to a gene: 6.

The chain employs TRBV19 and TRBJ1-5; 7 bases align to TRBD1. Unmatched junction bases numbered 7, after V lost 5 bases and J lost 0 bases. This CDR3 is 16 amino acids long. Germline loops: CDR1 LNHDA, CDR2 SQIVND (reference sequence). The CDR3 bases are TGTGCCAGTAGTGAACGAGGGACAGATAGCAATCAGCCCCAGCATTTT. The encoded protein is CASSERGTDSNQPQHF.

The chain is built from TRBV4-1 and TRBJ2-2; tentatively, D is TRBD1 (5 bases). V was trimmed by 5 bases and J by 3 bases, leaving 13 bases between them. This CDR3 comprises 15 residues. CDR1 is MGHRA and CDR2 is YSYEKL in the germline V gene. The CDR3 here is CASSKSGLYTGELFF. The CDR3 DNA reads as TGCGCCAGCAGCAAATCAGGGCTTTACACCGGGGAGCTGTTTTTT.

Here the CDR3 DNA reads TGTGCCAGCTCACCATTAGCGGGAGAAGGGCAGTTCTTC. Translating gives CASSPLAGEGQFF. The chain uses TRBV18 and TRBJ2-1, with 9 bases identical to TRBD2. Per germline, CDR1 KGHSH and CDR2 LQKENI. Germline trimming cut 2 bases from V and 12 bases from J; bases unmatched to any gene: 5. The CDR3 runs to 13 residues.

The rearrangement links TRBV18 to TRBJ2-7; weak D call: TRBD2 (6 bases). Germline assignment: CDR1 KGHSH and CDR2 LQKENI. The ends were cut back, 2 bases at V and 5 bases at J, with 13 bases in the middle. CDR3 size: 14 residues. CDR3 nucleotide sequence: TGTGCCAGCTCACCAGGAGGGGCCCGCAACGAGCAGTACTTC. Translated, it gives CASSPGGARNEQYF. Together with reference TRBV18 and TRBJ2-7, the CDR3 gives the full variable domain: NAGVMQNPRHLVRRRGQEARLRCSPMKGHSHVYWYRQLPEEGLKFMVYLQKENIIDESGMPKERFSAEFPKEGPSILRIQQVVRGDSAAYFCASSPGGARNEQYFGPGTRLTVT.

This clone was picked up one time. The rearrangement joins TRBV4-2 to TRBJ1-2, with 7 nucleotides matching TRBD1. Germline trimming cut 7 bases from V and 5 bases from J; bases unmatched to any gene: 13. CDR1 and CDR2 from the germline V gene are LGHNA and YNFKEQ. The CDR3 is made up of 15 amino acids. This CDR3 reads CASNRLGTDPYGYTF. DNA of the CDR3: TGTGCCAGCAACCGTTTGGGGACAGACCCTTATGGCTACACCTTC.

CDR3 amino acids: CASSAGDSGNTIYF. DNA for the CDR3: TGTGCCAGCAGCGCAGGGGACAGTGGAAACACCATATATTTT. The chain couples TRBV9 to TRBJ1-3; TRBD1 matches 7 bases. The CDR3 extends over 14 amino acids. In germline, CDR1 is SGDLS, CDR2 YYNGEE. V lost 3 bases to trimming and J lost 3 bases; unmatched junction nucleotides: 3.

The chain couples TRBV12-5 to TRBJ2-3; 10 nucleotides match TRBD2. The CDR3 spans 17 residues. Losses at the gene ends were 1 base for V and 2 bases for J; bases not matched to a gene: 6. Germline CDR1 reads LGHNT; CDR2 reads FRNRAP. The CDR3 DNA reads as TGTGCTAGTGGTTTGGCGAGACTAGCGGGTACCACAGATACGCAGTATTTT. Amino acid sequence: CASGLARLAGTTDTQYF.

This sequence joins TRBV2 and TRBJ2-7; 8 bases fit TRBD2. Germline CDR1 reads SNHLY; CDR2 reads FYNNEI. CDR3 size: 14 residues. V shed 3 bases, J shed 5 bases, and the junction held 6 bases outside the gene matches. The CDR3 region is CASSDSSGSNEQYF. In DNA, the CDR3 is TGTGCCAGCAGTGACTCCAGCGGGAGTAACGAGCAGTACTTC.

The CDR3 is CSVGTGVNQPQHF. CDR3 nucleotides: TGCAGCGTTGGGACAGGGGTAAATCAGCCCCAGCATTTT. The gene calls are TRBV29-1 and TRBJ1-5; TRBD1 aligns across 9 bases. Unmatched junction bases numbered 2, after V lost 4 bases and J lost 4 bases. CDR3 length equals 13 residues. Germline V gene sequence: CDR1 SQVTM, CDR2 ANQGSEA.

The rearrangement links TRBV24-1 to TRBJ2-7; a weak D match, TRBD1 (6 bases). Trimming removed 6 bases from V and 6 bases from J, with 14 bases in between. CDR1 and CDR2 from the germline V gene are KGHDR and SFDVKD. The CDR3 totals 13 residues. CDR3 in DNA: TGTGCCACCAGTAGGGCAGGGGCCCTCGAGCAGTACTTC. It translates to CATSRAGALEQYF.

V and J are TRBV27 and TRBJ2-7; D is perhaps TRBD2 (6 bases). Germline CDR1 reads MNHEY; CDR2 reads SMNVEV (reference sequence). V was clipped by 4 bases and J by 4 bases, with 17 bases between them. This CDR3 is built from 15 residues. The CDR3 coding sequence is TGTGCCAGCAGTTCGCCCGGGGGAGGAAGATACGAGCAGTACTTC. This codes for CASSSPGGGRYEQYF.

This clone was counted a single time. The chain uses TRBV9 and TRBJ1-2, with D hard to call. The V gene lost 0 bases and the J gene lost 3 bases, with 12 bases spanning the gap. The CDR3 runs 15 residues. Per the germline V gene, CDR1 is SGDLS and CDR2 is YYNGEE. The chain's CDR3 is CASSVGSLGDYGYTF. The CDR3 DNA reads as TGTGCCAGCAGCGTAGGTTCACTTGGTGACTATGGCTACACCTTC.

The rearrangement uses TRBV2 and TRBJ2-3, with D tentatively TRBD1 (5 bases). Germline loops: CDR1 SNHLY, CDR2 FYNNEI. The ends were cut back, 4 bases at V and 0 bases at J, with 8 bases in the middle. This CDR3 has 14 amino acids. CDR3 sequence (DNA): TGTGCCAGCAGTGGGACAACTAGCACAGATACGCAGTATTTT. It yields the protein CASSGTTSTDTQYF. Complete variable domain (other parts from reference TRBV2 and TRBJ2-3): EPEVTQTPSHQVTQMGQEVILRCVPISNHLYFYWYRQILGQKVEFLVSFYNNEISEKSEIFDDQFSVERPDGSNFTLKIRSTKLEDSAMYFCASSGTTSTDTQYFGPGTRLTVL.

The CDR3 protein is CSVDSQGAPNEQFF. The DNA for the CDR3 is TGCAGCGTTGATTCGCAGGGGGCACCCAATGAGCAGTTCTTC. The chain links TRBV29-1 to TRBJ2-1; the match to TRBD1 covers 8 bases. The trim removed 3 bases at V and 6 bases at J, leaving 7 bases unmatched. This CDR3 spans 14 amino acids. Germline V CDR1 and CDR2: SQVTM, ANQGSEA.

This clone was counted once. J is TRBJ2-3 and V is TRBV7-9, with D possibly TRBD1 on 6 matching bases. The CDR3 runs to 13 residues. The germline V and J ends were trimmed by 5 bases and 4 bases, with 10 bases remaining between them. Germline CDR1 and CDR2: SEHNR and FQNEAQ (reference sequence). CDR3 protein: CASSLRGADTQYF. The CDR3 nucleotides are TGTGCCAGCAGCCTCAGGGGAGCAGATACGCAGTATTTT.

The chain couples TRBV14 to TRBJ1-6, with D unclear. Germline lookup yields CDR1 SGHDN and CDR2 FVKESK. This CDR3 has 18 residues. The ends were cut back, 0 bases at V and 0 bases at J, with 12 bases in the middle. CDR3 residues: CASSQDLGGSSYNSPLHF. As DNA, the CDR3 is TGTGCCAGCAGCCAAGATTTGGGAGGGAGCTCCTATAATTCACCCCTCCACTTT.

The chain links TRBV2 to TRBJ2-7; D gene ambiguous. Per germline, CDR1 SNHLY and CDR2 FYNNEI. CDR3 length: 10 amino acids. The ends were cut back, 0 bases at V and 11 bases at J, with 5 bases in the middle. CDR3 coding DNA: TGTGCCAGCAGTGAAGCAGCTAAGTACTTC. Its protein product is CASSEAAKYF.

CDR3 residues: CATSAAGLAALTDTQYF. In nucleotides, the CDR3 is TGTGCCACCAGTGCGGCGGGACTAGCGGCTCTCACAGATACGCAGTATTTT. V and J are TRBV24-1 and TRBJ2-3; 11 bases match TRBD2. CDR3 length: 17 amino acids. Germline lookup yields CDR1 KGHDR and CDR2 SFDVKD. The J segment lost 2 bases and the V segment lost 5 bases, leaving 8 bases of the junction unmatched.

The CDR3 spells CASSPLGQNPNEQFF. The CDR3 DNA reads TGTGCCAGCTCACCATTAGGACAGAATCCCAATGAGCAGTTCTTC. V and J are TRBV18 and TRBJ2-1; D possibly corresponds to TRBD1 (6 bases). V lost 2 bases, J lost 6 bases, and 14 bases lay in between. The length of the CDR3 is 15 residues. The V gene's germline CDR1 is KGHSH and CDR2 LQKENI.

The V and J genes are TRBV30 and TRBJ1-1, with D maybe TRBD1 (5 bases). The germline V gene has CDR1 GTSNPN and CDR2 SVGIG (reference sequence). This CDR3 spans 14 amino acids. Trimming removed 2 bases at V and 6 bases at J, with 16 bases between. CDR3 nucleotide sequence: TGTGCCTGGAGTTCCACCGGGGGGTTGGCTGAAGCTTTCTTT. It specifies CAWSSTGGLAEAFF.

The genes are TRBV11-2 and TRBJ2-1; D possibly corresponds to TRBD2 (5 bases). V lost 7 bases, J lost 10 bases, and 20 bases lay in between. The CDR3 runs 14 residues. From germline, CDR1 is SGHAT and CDR2 FQNNGV. The CDR3 DNA reads TGTGCCAGCAACGATGAGGGTGTGGAGAGGGAGCAGTTCTTC. Protein: CASNDEGVEREQFF.

Concerning this clone: Other DNA sequences within the sample encode an identical CDR3. The CDR3 is CASSFRDSSYEQYF. CDR3 sequence (DNA): TGTGCCAGCAGTTTTAGGGACTCCTCCTACGAGCAGTACTTC. This rearrangement joins TRBV27 to TRBJ2-7; D is possibly TRBD2 (6 bases). CDR1 and CDR2 from the germline V gene are MNHEY and SMNVEV (reference sequence). The CDR3 length is 14 residues. V was pared by 3 bases and J by 0 bases, with 9 bases between.

V usage is TRBV4-1 and J usage is TRBJ1-2, with TRBD1 as a possible D gene (5 bases). The V and J ends lost 0 bases and 0 bases respectively, with 14 bases between them. Germline CDR1 is MGHRA and CDR2 is YSYEKL. The CDR3 is made up of 17 amino acids. The CDR3 sequence: CASSQDLGATANYGYTF. DNA for the CDR3: TGCGCCAGCAGCCAAGATCTTGGGGCAACGGCTAACTATGGCTACACCTTC.